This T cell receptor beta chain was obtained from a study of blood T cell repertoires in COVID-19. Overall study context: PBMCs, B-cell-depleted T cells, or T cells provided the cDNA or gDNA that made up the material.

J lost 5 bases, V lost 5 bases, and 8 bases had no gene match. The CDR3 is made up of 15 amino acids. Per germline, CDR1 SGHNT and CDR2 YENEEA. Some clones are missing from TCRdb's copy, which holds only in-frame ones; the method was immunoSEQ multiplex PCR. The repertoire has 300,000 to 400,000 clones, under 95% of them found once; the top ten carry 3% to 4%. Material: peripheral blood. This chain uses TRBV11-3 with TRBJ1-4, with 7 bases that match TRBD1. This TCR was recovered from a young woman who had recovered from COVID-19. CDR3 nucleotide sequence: TGTGCCAGCAGCCCCGGGGACAGCCGCAATGAAAAACTGTTTTTT. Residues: CASSPGDSRNEKLFF.